This is a list of T cell receptor beta chains from one sample in a study of cytotoxic CD8 clonotypes in ibrutinib-treated CLL. TCRdb's copy holds only in-frame clones and misses some; the assay was immunoSEQ multiplex PCR. The table includes more than 85,000 clones, over 60% detected once. The sample here was PBMCs, taken after 24 months of ibrutinib treatment. These receptors originate from a human donor with chronic lymphocytic leukemia. Both conserved end residues are part of each CDR3. A D gene is named only where the DNA matches it firmly. Not every row has a clone size; where given, it reads once, few, many or a size class.

D	size	V	J	CDR3	DNA
NA	NA	TRBV28	TRBJ1-5	CASSPSGPREPQHF	TGTGCCAGCAGTCCCTCGGGTCCTAGGGAGCCCCAGCATTTT
TRBD2	NA	TRBV28	TRBJ2-1	CASSLAGGGSYNEQFF	TGTGCCAGCAGTCTAGCGGGAGGGGGCTCCTACAATGAGCAGTTCTTC
NA	once	TRBV7-8	TRBJ2-6	CASSLSSGGPGANVLTF	TGTGCCAGCAGCTTATCCTCAGGGGGGCCTGGGGCCAACGTCCTGACTTTC
NA	NA	TRBV7-2	TRBJ1-5	CASSLEGRRNQPQHF	TGTGCCAGCAGCTTAGAAGGTAGGCGCAATCAGCCCCAGCATTTT
TRBD2	NA	TRBV2	TRBJ2-1	CASSEVPQREGDEQFF	TGTGCCAGCAGTGAAGTCCCCCAGCGGGAGGGCGATGAGCAGTTCTTC
NA	once	TRBV29-1	TRBJ2-6	CSVVTSGANVLTF	TGCAGCGTTGTGACCTCTGGGGCCAACGTCCTGACTTTC
TRBD2	NA	TRBV25-1	TRBJ2-3	CASSLRLAGPTDTQYF	TGTGCCAGCTCACTCAGACTAGCGGGACCCACAGATACGCAGTATTTT
NA	few	TRBV15	TRBJ1-4	CATSREQTNEKLFF	TGTGCCACCAGCAGAGAACAAACTAATGAAAAACTGTTTTTT
NA	NA	TRBV7-2	TRBJ2-7	CASNSRPGLGEQYF	TGTGCCAGCAACTCTCGGCCCGGGTTAGGCGAGCAGTACTTC
NA	NA	TRBV7-9	TRBJ2-7	CASSIPGPEQYF	TGTGCCAGCAGCATCCCAGGGCCCGAGCAGTACTTC
NA	NA	TRBV7-9	TRBJ2-7	CASSLAVGEQYF	TGTGCCAGCAGCTTAGCGGTGGGCGAGCAGTACTTC
TRBD1	NA	TRBV6-6	TRBJ1-2	CASSLPERQGTYGYTF	TGTGCCAGCAGTCTCCCTGAGAGACAGGGGACCTATGGCTACACCTTC
TRBD1	few	TRBV18	TRBJ2-7	CASSRAGGSYEQYF	TGTGCCAGCTCACGGGCAGGGGGCTCCTACGAGCAGTACTTC
TRBD1	NA	TRBV28	TRBJ1-2	CASSQGTGSYGYTF	TGTGCCAGCAGTCAAGGGACAGGGAGCTATGGCTACACCTTC
NA	NA	TRBV11-2	TRBJ2-5	CASSLTRTQETQYF	TGTGCCAGCAGCTTAACCAGGACGCAGGAGACCCAGTACTTC
NA	once	TRBV2	TRBJ1-4	CASLATATNEKLFF	TGTGCCAGCTTGGCGACAGCAACTAATGAAAAACTGTTTTTT
TRBD1	once	TRBV7-2	TRBJ1-5	CASSLHLRDRDWSNQPQHF	TGTGCCAGCAGCCTCCACCTCCGGGACAGGGATTGGAGCAATCAGCCCCAGCATTTT
TRBD1	NA	TRBV9	TRBJ1-2	CASSVETGASLGYTF	TGTGCCAGCAGCGTAGAGACAGGGGCTAGTCTTGGCTACACCTTC
NA	NA	TRBV25-1	TRBJ1-6	CASSLTVSPDSPLHF	TGTGCCAGCAGTTTGACAGTAAGCCCTGATTCACCCCTCCACTTT
NA	NA	TRBV6-6	TRBJ1-4	CASSYQGSREEKLFF	TGTGCCAGCAGTTACCAGGGATCCCGGGAAGAAAAACTGTTTTTT
NA	NA	TRBV6-6	TRBJ1-2	CASSASLRGYTF	TGTGCCAGCAGTGCCTCGTTACGTGGCTACACCTTC
NA	once	TRBV2	TRBJ2-1	CASSVGLRYNEQFF	TGTGCCAGCAGTGTAGGACTACGGTACAACGAGCAGTTCTTC
NA	NA	TRBV5-1	TRBJ1-3	CASSLNDRFYDTIYF	TGCGCCAGCAGCTTGAACGACAGATTCTACGACACCATATATTTT
TRBD1	once	TRBV27	TRBJ2-6	CASSLFSWTGLNSGANVLTF	TGTGCCAGCAGTTTATTCAGCTGGACAGGGCTAAACTCTGGGGCCAACGTCCTGACTTTC
TRBD1	NA	TRBV7-3	TRBJ2-7	CASSSGTGVEQYF	TGTGCCAGCAGCTCCGGGACAGGGGTCGAGCAGTACTTC
TRBD2	NA	TRBV18	TRBJ2-3	CASSPLAGGPDTQYF	TGTGCCAGCTCACCCTTAGCGGGGGGACCCGATACGCAGTATTTT
NA	NA	TRBV19	TRBJ1-1	CASINMNTEAFF	TGTGCCAGTATCAACATGAACACTGAAGCTTTCTTT
TRBD1	NA	TRBV7-9	TRBJ1-1	CASSPPTGMNTEAFF	TGTGCCAGCAGCCCCCCGACAGGGATGAACACTGAAGCTTTCTTT
NA	NA	TRBV5-1	TRBJ1-1	CASSLADAGWGNTEAFF	TGCGCCAGCAGCTTGGCGGATGCAGGCTGGGGGAACACTGAAGCTTTCTTT
NA	NA	TRBV2	TRBJ2-2	CASREGTGELFF	TGTGCCAGCAGGGAGGGTACCGGGGAGCTGTTTTTT
TRBD2	NA	TRBV7-8	TRBJ2-5	CASTSPGLAGLAETQYF	TGTGCCAGCACCTCCCCCGGACTAGCGGGCCTAGCGGAGACCCAGTACTTC
NA	few	TRBV11-2	TRBJ1-1	CASSLDEGTEAFF	TGTGCCAGCAGCTTAGATGAGGGGACTGAAGCTTTCTTT
TRBD2	once	TRBV7-2	TRBJ2-3	CASSPGLAGGIDTQYF	TGTGCCAGCAGCCCCGGACTAGCGGGAGGAATAGATACGCAGTATTTT
NA	NA	TRBV25-1	TRBJ2-3	CASSESGSTDTQYF	TGTGCCAGCAGTGAATCGGGCAGCACAGATACGCAGTATTTT
TRBD1	NA	TRBV28	TRBJ1-5	CASSFRDRGNQPQHF	TGTGCCAGCAGTTTCCGGGACAGGGGCAATCAGCCCCAGCATTTT
NA	NA	TRBV11-1	TRBJ2-3	CASSSYPRTTSTDTQYF	TGTGCCAGCAGCTCCTACCCTCGGACAACTAGCACAGATACGCAGTATTTT